The source of this T cell receptor (beta chain) is a study of regulatory T cells in long-lasting Graves disease. The time point: newly diagnosed GD, antithyroid drugs for less than 3 months. PBMC RNA served as the TCR library source. V lost 0 bases, J lost 2 bases, and 1 base stayed unmatched. CDR3 length: 14 amino acids. CDR1 SGDLS and CDR2 YYNGEE come from the germline V gene. TCR beta libraries were built with iRepertoire HTBI primers and Arm-PCR of CDR3 regions. MiXCR, applied by TCRdb to the multiplex PCR reads, yields one record per CDR3 protein. The sample holds roughly 420,000 distinct CDR3 sequences, around a sixth seen once. This clonotype has only a few counts.

The genes are TRBV9 and TRBJ2-7; 8 bases fit TRBD2. The TCR sequence derives from a female donor with Graves disease. The starting material was peripheral blood mononuclear cells (PBMCs), obtained at new diagnosis, from a patient treated with antithyroid drugs. The CDR3 is CASSVGSGTYEQYF. In DNA form, the CDR3 reads TGTGCCAGCAGCGTAGGTAGCGGGACCTACGAGCAGTACTTC.